The 3 T cell receptor beta chains below all came from one sample that was sequenced in a study of blood T cell repertoires in COVID-19. TCRdb keeps only in-frame clones here, not all; method: immunoSEQ multiplex PCR. The data hold some 150,000 clones, with approximately 88% observed a single time. Material: peripheral blood. These receptors all stem from a man aged 65 to 79 with acute or convalescent COVID-19.

The J gene is TRBJ2-7, the V gene TRBV7-9; 9 nucleotides match TRBD1. With 3 bases clipped from V and 1 base from J, the junction kept 4 bases outside the gene matches. Germline CDR1 SEHNR, CDR2 FQNEAQ (reference sequence). CDR3 length: 15 amino acids. CDR3 coding DNA: TGTGCCAGCAGCTTGGGGGACAGGGCATCCTACGAGCAGTACTTC. This codes for CASSLGDRASYEQYF. The full variable domain, completed using reference TRBV7-9 and TRBJ2-7, is DTGVSQNPRHKITKRGQNVTFRCDPISEHNRLYWYRQTLGQGPEFLTYFQNEAQLEKSRLLSDRFSAERPKGSFSTLEIQRTEQGDSAMYLCASSLGDRASYEQYFGPGTRLTVT.

This chain links TRBV7-9 with TRBJ1-5; 9 positions agree with TRBD1. Losses at the gene ends were 1 base for V and 8 bases for J; bases not matched to a gene: 3. The CDR3 has 14 residues. Germline CDR1 reads SEHNR; CDR2 reads FQNEAQ (reference sequence). The CDR3 region has the DNA TGTGCCAGCAGCTTAGGGGACAGGGTGGAGCCCCAGCATTTT. It encodes CASSLGDRVEPQHF. The variable domain in full, completed from reference TRBV7-9 and TRBJ1-5, reads DTGVSQNPRHKITKRGQNVTFRCDPISEHNRLYWYRQTLGQGPEFLTYFQNEAQLEKSRLLSDRFSAERPKGSFSTLEIQRTEQGDSAMYLCASSLGDRVEPQHFGDGTRLSIL.

The genes are TRBV12-5 and TRBJ2-1; 8 nucleotides match TRBD1. The junction had 5 bases not matched to a gene; V was cut back by 3 bases and J by 4 bases. The CDR3 length is 15 residues. Germline lookup yields CDR1 LGHNT and CDR2 FRNRAP. The CDR3 loop reads CASGFQQGDYNEQFF. CDR3 coding DNA: TGTGCTAGTGGTTTTCAACAGGGGGATTACAATGAGCAGTTCTTC.